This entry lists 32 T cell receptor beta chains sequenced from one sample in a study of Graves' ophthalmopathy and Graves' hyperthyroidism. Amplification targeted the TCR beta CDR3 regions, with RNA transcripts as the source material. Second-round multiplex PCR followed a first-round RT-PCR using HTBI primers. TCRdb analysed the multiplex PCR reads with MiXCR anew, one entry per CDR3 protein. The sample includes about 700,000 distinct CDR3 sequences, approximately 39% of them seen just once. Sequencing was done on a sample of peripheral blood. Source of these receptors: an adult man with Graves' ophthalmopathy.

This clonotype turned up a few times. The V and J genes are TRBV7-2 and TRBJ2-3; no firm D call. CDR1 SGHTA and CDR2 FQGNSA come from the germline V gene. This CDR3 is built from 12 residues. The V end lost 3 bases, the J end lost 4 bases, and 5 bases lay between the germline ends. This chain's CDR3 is CASSFLADTQYF. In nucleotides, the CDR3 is TGTGCCAGCAGCTTCTTAGCAGATACGCAGTATTTT.

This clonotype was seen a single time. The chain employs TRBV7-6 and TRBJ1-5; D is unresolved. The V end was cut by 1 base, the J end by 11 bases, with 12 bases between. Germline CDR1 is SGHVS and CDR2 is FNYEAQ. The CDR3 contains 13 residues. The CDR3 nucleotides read TGTGCCAGCAGCTTAGGTGGGAGAGAGACCCAGCATTTT. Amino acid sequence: CASSLGGRETQHF.

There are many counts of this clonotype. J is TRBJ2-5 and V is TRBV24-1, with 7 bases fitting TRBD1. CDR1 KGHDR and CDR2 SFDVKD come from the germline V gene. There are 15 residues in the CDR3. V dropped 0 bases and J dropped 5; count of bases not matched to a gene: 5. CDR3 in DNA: TGTGCCACCAGTGATTTGTACAGGGGCCGGGAGACCCAGTACTTC. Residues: CATSDLYRGRETQYF.

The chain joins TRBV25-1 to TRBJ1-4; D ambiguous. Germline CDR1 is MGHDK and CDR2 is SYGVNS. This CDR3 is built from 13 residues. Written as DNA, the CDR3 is TGTGCTAGGTCCCCAAAGACTAATGAAAAACTGTTTTTT. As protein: CARSPKTNEKLFF.

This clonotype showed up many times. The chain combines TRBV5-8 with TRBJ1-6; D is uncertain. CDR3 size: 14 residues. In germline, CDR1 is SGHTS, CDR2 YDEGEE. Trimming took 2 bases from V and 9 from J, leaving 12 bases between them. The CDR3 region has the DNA TGTGCCAGCAGCTTTGGACCGGCCCTTTCACCCCTCCACTTT. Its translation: CASSFGPALSPLHF.

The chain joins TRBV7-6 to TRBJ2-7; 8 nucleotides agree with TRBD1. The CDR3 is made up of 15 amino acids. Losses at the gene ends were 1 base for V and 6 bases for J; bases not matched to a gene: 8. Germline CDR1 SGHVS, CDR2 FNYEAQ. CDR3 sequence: CASSLVVRGPGEQYF. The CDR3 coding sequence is TGTGCCAGCAGCTTAGTTGTCAGGGGGCCTGGCGAGCAGTACTTC.

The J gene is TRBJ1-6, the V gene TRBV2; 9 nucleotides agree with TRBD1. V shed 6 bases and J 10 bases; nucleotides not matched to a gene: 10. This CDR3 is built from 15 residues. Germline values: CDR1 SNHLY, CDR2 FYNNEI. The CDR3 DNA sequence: TGTGCCAGCAGCCCAGAGGGGACAGGGCAATCACCCCTCCACTTT. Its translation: CASSPEGTGQSPLHF.

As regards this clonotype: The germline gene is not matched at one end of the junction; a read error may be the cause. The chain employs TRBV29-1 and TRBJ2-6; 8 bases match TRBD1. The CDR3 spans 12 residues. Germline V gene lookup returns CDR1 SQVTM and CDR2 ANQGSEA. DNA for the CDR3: TGCAGCGTCCGGACAGGGATGAACACTGAAGCTTTC. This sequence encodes CSVRTGMNTEAF.

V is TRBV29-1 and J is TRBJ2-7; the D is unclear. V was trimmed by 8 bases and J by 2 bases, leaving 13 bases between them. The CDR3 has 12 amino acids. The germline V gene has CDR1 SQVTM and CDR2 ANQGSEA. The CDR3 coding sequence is TGCAGCCTGTCGTCAGGTCCCTACGAGCAGTACTTC. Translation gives CSLSSGPYEQYF.

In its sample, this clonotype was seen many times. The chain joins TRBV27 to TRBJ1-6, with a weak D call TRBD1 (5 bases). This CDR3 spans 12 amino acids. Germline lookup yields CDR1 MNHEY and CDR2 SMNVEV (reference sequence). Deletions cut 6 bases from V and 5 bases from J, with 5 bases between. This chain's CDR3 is CASRQDNSPLHF. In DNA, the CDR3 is TGTGCCAGCAGACAGGATAATTCACCCCTCCACTTT.

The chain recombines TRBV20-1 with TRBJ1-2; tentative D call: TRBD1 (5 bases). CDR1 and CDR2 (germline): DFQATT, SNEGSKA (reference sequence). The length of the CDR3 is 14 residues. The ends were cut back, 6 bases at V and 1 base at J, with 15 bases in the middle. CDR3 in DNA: TGCAGTGCGAGGGGTCAGGGTTTTAACTATGGCTACACCTTC. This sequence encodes CSARGQGFNYGYTF.

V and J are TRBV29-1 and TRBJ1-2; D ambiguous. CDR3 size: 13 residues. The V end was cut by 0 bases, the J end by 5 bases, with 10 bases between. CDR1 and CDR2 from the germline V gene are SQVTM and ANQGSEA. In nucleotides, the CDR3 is TGCAGCGTTGAAGAAAACGGCTTTTATGGCTACACCTTC. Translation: CSVEENGFYGYTF.

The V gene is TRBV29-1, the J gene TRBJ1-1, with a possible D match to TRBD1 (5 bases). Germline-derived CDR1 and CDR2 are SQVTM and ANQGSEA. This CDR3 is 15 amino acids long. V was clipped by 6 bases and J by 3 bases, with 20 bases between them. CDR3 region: CSVHSWGRRDTEAFF. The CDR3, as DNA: TGCAGCGTCCACTCGTGGGGCAGGAGGGACACTGAAGCTTTCTTT.

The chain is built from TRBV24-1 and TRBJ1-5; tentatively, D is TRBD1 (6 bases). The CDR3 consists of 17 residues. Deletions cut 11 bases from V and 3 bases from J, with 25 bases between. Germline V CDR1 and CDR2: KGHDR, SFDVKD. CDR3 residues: CARDGSESRTVNQPQHF. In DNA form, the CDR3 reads TGTGCCAGGGATGGTTCCGAATCCAGGACAGTCAATCAGCCCCAGCATTTT.

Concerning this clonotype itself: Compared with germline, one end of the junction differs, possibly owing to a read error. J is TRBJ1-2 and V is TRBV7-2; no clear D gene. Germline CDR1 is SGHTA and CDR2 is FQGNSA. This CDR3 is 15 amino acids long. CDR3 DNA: TGCGCCAGCAGCTTAGCGGGAGGGCCCGACTATGGCTACACCTTC. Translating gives CASSLAGGPDYGYTF.

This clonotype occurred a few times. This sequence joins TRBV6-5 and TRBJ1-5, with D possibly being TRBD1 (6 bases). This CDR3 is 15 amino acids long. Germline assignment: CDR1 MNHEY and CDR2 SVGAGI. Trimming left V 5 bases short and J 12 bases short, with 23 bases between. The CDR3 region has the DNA TGTGCCAGCAGTGAGACAACAGGGAACCGCTGGCTCCAGCATTTT. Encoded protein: CASSETTGNRWLQHF.

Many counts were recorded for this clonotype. CDR3 coding DNA: TGCAGTGCTAGATTGGGACAGACCACTGAAGCTTTCTTT. It is translated as CSARLGQTTEAFF. The chain recombines TRBV20-1 with TRBJ1-1; 7 positions agree with TRBD1. There are 13 residues in the CDR3. Germline CDR1 reads DFQATT; CDR2 reads SNEGSKA (reference sequence). Germline trimming cut 2 bases from V and 4 bases from J; bases unmatched to any gene: 4.

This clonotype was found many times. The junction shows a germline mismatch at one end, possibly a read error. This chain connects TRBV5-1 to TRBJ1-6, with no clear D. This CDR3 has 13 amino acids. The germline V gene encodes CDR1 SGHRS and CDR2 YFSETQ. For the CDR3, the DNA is TGTGCCAGCAGCTTAAGAGGGAATTCACCCCTCCACTTT. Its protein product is CASSLRGNSPLHF. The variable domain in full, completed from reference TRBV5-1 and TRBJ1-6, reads KAGVTQTPRYLIKTRGQQVTLSCSPISGHRSVSWYQQTPGQGLQFLFEYFSETQRNKGNFPGRFSGRQFSNSRSEMNVSTLELGDSALYLCASSLRGNSPLHFGNGTRLTVT.

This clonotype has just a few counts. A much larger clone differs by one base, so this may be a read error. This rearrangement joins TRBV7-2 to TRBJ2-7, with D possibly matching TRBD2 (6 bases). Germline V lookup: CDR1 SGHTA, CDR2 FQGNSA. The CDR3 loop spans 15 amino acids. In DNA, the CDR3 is TGTGCCAGCAGCTACACCGGGACTGGAACCTACGAGCGGTACTTC. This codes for CASSYTGTGTYERYF. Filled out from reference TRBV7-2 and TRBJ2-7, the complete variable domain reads GAGVSQSPSNKVTEKGKDVELRCDPISGHTALYWYRQSLGQGLEFLIYFQGNSAPDKSGLPSDRFSAERTGGSVSTLTIQRTQQEDSAVYLCASSYTGTGTYERYFGPGTRLTVT.

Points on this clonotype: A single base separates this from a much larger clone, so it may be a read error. The CDR3 loop is CASSSQASLGDTEAFF. The CDR3 DNA reads TGTGCCAGCAGCTCTCAGGCGTCCCTTGGGGACACTGAAGCTTTCTTT. This chain uses TRBV7-9 with TRBJ1-1; D is unresolved. CDR3 size: 16 residues. V lost 4 bases and J 3 bases, leaving 18 bases between the germline ends. The germline CDR1 and CDR2 sequences are SEHNR and FQNEAQ (reference sequence).

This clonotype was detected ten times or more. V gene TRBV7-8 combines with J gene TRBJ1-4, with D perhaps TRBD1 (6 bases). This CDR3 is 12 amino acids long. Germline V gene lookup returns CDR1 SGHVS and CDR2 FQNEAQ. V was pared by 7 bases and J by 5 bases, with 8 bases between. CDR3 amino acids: CASTRGNEKLFF. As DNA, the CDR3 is TGTGCCAGCACCAGGGGAAATGAAAAACTGTTTTTT.

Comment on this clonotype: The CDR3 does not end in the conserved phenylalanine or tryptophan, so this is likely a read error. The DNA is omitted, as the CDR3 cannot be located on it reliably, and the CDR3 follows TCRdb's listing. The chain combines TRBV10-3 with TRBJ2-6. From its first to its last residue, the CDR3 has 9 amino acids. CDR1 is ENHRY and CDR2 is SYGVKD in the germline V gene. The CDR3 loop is CAISEPSTS.

The CDR3 nucleotides read TGTGCCAGCAGCTCCGGGACTAGCGTGGATGAGCAGTTCTTC. It encodes CASSSGTSVDEQFF. V is TRBV7-3 and J is TRBJ2-5, with 10 bases matching TRBD2. The tail of the sequence fits TRBJ2-1 better, so the J call may be wrong. From germline, CDR1 is SGHTA and CDR2 FQGTGA. The CDR3 spans 14 residues.

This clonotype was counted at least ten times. This chain's CDR3 is CASSPDVMGDQPQHF. The CDR3 DNA reads TGTGCCAGCAGCCCAGATGTAATGGGGGATCAGCCCCAGCATTTT. This chain uses TRBV7-2 with TRBJ1-5, with D perhaps matching TRBD1 (5 bases). Per germline, CDR1 SGHTA and CDR2 FQGNSA. The CDR3 runs 15 residues. The V and J ends lost 5 bases and 5 bases respectively, with 16 bases between them.

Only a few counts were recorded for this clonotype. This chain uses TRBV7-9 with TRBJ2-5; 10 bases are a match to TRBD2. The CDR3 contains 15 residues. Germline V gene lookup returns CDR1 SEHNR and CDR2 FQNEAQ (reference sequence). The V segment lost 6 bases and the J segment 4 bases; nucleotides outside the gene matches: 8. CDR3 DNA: TGTGCCAGCAGTTACCTAGCGGGGGTTCTAGAGACCCAGTACTTC. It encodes CASSYLAGVLETQYF.

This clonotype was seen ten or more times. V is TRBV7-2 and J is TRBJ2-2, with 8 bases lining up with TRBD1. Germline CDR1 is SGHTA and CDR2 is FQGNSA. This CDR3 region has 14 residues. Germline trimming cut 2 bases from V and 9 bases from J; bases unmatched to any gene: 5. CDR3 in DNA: TGTGCCAGCAGCTTAACAGGGGGTGACCGGGAGCTGTTTTTT. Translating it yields CASSLTGGDRELFF.

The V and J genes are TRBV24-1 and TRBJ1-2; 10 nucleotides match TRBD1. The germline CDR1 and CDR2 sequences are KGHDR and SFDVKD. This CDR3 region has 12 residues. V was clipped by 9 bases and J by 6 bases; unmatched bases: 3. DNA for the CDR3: TGTGCCACCCCGGGGACAGGGGATGGCTACACCTTC. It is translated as CATPGTGDGYTF.

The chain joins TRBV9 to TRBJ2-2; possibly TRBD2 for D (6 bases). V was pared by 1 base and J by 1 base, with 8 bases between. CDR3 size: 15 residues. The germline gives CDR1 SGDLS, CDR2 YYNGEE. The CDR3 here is CASSVTGVNTGELFF. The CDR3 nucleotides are TGTGCCAGCAGCGTAACGGGAGTGAACACCGGGGAGCTGTTTTTT.

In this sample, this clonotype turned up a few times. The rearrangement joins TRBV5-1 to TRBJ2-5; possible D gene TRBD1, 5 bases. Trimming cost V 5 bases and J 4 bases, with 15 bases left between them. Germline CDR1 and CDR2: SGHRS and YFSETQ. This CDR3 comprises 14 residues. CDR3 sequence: CASRHQGSRETQYF. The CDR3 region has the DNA TGCGCCAGCAGACATCAGGGCAGCCGAGAGACCCAGTACTTC.

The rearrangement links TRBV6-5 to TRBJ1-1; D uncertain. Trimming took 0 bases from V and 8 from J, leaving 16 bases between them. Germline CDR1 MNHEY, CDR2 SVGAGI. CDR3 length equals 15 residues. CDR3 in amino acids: CASSYSVNAGGEAFF. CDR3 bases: TGTGCCAGCAGTTACTCGGTAAACGCTGGAGGGGAAGCTTTCTTT.

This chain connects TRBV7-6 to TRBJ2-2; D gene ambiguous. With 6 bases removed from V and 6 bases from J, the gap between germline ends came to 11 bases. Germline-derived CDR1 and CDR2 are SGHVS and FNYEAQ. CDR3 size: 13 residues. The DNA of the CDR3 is TGTGCCAGCAGAGCCACCTCTGCCGGGGAGCTGTTTTTT. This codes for CASRATSAGELFF. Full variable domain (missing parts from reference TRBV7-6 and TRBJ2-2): GAGVSQSPRYKVTKRGQDVALRCDPISGHVSLYWYRQALGQGPEFLTYFNYEAQQDKSGLPNDRFSAERPEGSISTLTIQRTEQRDSAMYRCASRATSAGELFFGEGSRLTVL.

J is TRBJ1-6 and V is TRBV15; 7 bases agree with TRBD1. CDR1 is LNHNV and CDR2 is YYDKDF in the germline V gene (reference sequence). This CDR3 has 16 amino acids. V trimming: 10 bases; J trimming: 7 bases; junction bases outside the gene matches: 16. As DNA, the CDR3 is TGTGCCAGCAGTCGCCAGGGGGGGGCGGGCAATTCACCCCTCCACTTT. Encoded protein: CASSRQGGAGNSPLHF. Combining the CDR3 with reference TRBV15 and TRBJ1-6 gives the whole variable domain DAMVIQNPRYQVTQFGKPVTLSCSQTLNHNVMYWYQQKSSQAPKLLFHYYDKDFNNEADTPDNFQSRRPNTSFCFLDIRSPGLGDTAMYLCASSRQGGAGNSPLHFGNGTRLTVT.